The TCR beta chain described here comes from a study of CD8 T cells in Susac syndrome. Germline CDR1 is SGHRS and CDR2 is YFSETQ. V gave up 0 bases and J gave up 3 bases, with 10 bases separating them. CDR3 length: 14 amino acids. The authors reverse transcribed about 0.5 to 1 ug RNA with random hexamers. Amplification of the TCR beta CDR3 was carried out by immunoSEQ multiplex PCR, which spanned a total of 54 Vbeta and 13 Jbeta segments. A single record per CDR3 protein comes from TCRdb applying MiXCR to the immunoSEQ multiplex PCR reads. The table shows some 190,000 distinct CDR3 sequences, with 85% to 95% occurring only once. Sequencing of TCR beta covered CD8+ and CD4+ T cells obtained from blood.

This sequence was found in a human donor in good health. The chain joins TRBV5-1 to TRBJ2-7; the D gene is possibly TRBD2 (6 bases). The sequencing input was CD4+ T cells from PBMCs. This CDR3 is CASSLDGRGYEQYF. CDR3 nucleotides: TGCGCCAGCAGCTTGGACGGGAGAGGCTACGAGCAGTACTTC.